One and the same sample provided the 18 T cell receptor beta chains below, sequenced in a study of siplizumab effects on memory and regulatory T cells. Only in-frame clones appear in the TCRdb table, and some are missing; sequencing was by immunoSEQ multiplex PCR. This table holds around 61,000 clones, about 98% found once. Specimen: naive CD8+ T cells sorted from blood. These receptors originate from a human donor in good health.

CDR3 loop: CASSLGGGSQETQYF. The DNA of the CDR3 is TGTGCCAGCAGTTTAGGGGGCGGCAGTCAAGAGACCCAGTACTTC. The rearrangement uses TRBV27 and TRBJ2-5; TRBD1 is a possible D gene (6 bases). The CDR3 sequence is 15 residues long. The V end lost 2 bases, the J end lost 2 bases, and 12 bases lay between the germline ends. CDR1 MNHEY and CDR2 SMNVEV come from the germline V gene (reference sequence).

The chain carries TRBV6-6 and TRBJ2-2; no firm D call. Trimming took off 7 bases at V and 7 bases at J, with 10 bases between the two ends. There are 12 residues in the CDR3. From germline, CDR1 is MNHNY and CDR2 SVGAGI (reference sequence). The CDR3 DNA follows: TGTGCCAGCAATACCGCGGACGGGGAGCTGTTTTTT. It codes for CASNTADGELFF.

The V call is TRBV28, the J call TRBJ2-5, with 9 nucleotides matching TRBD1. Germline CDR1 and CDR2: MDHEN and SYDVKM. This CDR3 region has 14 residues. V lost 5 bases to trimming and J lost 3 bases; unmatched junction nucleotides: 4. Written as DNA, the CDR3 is TGTGCCAGCAGTCCCCGGGACAGGGAAGAGACCCAGTACTTC. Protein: CASSPRDREETQYF.

The CDR3 DNA sequence: TGTGCCAGCAGCGTAGGGGGGACTAGCGGTCCATCCTCCTACAATGAGCAGTTCTTC. Amino acid sequence: CASSVGGTSGPSSYNEQFF. This chain connects TRBV9 to TRBJ2-1; 11 positions agree with TRBD2. In germline, CDR1 is SGDLS, CDR2 YYNGEE. This CDR3 has 19 amino acids. V lost 0 bases, J lost 0 bases, and 8 bases stayed unmatched.

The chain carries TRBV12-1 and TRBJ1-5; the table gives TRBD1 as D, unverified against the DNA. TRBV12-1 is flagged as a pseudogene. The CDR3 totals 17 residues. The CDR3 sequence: CASSSGQGAYSNQPQHF. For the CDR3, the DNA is TGTGCCAGCAGCTCGGGACAGGGGGCTTATAGCAATCAGCCCCAGCATTTT.

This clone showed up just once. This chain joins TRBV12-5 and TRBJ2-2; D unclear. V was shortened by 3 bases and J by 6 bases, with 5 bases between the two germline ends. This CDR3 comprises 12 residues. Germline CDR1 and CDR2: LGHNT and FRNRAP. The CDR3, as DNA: TGTGCTAGTGGTTTAGGGTCCGGGGAGCTGTTTTTT. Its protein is CASGLGSGELFF.

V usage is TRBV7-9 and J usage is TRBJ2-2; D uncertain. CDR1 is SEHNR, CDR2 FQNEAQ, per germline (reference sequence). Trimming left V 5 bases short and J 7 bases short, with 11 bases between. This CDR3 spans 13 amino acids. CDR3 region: CASSATESGELFF. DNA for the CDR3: TGTGCCAGCAGCGCTACGGAGAGCGGGGAGCTGTTTTTT.

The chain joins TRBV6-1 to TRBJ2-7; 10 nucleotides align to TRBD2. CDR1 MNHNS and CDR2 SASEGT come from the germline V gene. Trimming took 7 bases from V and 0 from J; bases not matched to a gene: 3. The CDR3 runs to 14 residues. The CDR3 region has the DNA TGTGCCAGCATTGCTAGCGGGAGCTCCTACGAGCAGTACTTC. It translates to CASIASGSSYEQYF.

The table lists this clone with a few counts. The CDR3 DNA reads as TGTGCCAGCAGTGAAGCGCCTAGGACAGGGATCCAGCCCCAGCATTTT. Its protein product is CASSEAPRTGIQPQHF. The V gene is TRBV2, the J gene TRBJ1-5; 8 nucleotides line up with TRBD1. The V and J ends lost 0 bases and 7 bases, in that order; junction bases with no gene match: 8. This CDR3 spans 16 amino acids. The germline V gene has CDR1 SNHLY and CDR2 FYNNEI.

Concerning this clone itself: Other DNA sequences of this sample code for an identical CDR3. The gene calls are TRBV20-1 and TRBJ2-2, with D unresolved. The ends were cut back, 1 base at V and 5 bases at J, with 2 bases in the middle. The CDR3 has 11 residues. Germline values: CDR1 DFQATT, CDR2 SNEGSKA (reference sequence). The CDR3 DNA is TGCAGTGCTAGAGGGACCGGGGAGCTGTTTTTT. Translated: CSARGTGELFF.

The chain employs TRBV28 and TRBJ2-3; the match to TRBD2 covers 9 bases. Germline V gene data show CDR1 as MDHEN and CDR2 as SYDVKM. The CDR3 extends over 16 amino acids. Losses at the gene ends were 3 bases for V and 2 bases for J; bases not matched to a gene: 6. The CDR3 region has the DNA TGTGCCAGCAGTTTTCTAGCGGGACCCCCCACAGATACGCAGTATTTT. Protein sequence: CASSFLAGPPTDTQYF.

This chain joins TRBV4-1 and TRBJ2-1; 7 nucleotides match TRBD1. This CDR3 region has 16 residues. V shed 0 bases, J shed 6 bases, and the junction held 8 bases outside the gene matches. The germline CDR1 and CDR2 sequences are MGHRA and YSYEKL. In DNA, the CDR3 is TGCGCCAGCAGCCAAGAACCACAGGGGAAGATCAATGAGCAGTTCTTC. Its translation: CASSQEPQGKINEQFF.

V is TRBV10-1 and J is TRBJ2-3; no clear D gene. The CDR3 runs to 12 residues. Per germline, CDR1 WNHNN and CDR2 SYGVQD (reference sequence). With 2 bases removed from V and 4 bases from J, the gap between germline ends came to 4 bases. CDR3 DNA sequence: TGCGCCAGCAGTGAGGGCGCAGATACGCAGTATTTT. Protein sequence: CASSEGADTQYF.

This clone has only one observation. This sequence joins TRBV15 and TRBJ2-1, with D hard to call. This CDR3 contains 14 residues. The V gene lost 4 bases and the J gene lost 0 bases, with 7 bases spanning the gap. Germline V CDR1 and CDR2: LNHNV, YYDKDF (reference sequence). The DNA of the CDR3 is TGTGCCACCAGCAAGGCCAGCTCCTACAATGAGCAGTTCTTC. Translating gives CATSKASSYNEQFF.

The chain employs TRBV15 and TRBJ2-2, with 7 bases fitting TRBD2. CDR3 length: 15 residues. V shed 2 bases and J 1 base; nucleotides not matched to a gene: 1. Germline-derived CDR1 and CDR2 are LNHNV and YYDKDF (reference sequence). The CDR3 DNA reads TGTGCCACCAGCAGAAAGCGGGAGAACACCGGGGAGCTGTTTTTT. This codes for CATSRKRENTGELFF.

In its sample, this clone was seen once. The CDR3 region is CASSQRGLAGLNFRYNEQFF. The CDR3 nucleotides read TGTGCCAGCAGCCAAAGAGGACTAGCGGGACTCAACTTCAGGTACAATGAGCAGTTCTTC. The chain carries TRBV4-2 and TRBJ2-1; 12 positions match TRBD2. CDR1 and CDR2 (germline): LGHNA, YNFKEQ. This CDR3 has 20 amino acids. After removal of 2 bases from V and 4 bases from J, the junction contained 15 bases not matched to a gene.

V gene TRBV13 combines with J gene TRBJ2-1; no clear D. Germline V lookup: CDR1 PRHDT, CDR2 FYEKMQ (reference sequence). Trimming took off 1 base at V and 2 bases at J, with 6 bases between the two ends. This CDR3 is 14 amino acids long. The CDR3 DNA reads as TGTGCCAGCAGCTTAGAGGGCACCTACAATGAGCAGTTCTTC. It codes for CASSLEGTYNEQFF.

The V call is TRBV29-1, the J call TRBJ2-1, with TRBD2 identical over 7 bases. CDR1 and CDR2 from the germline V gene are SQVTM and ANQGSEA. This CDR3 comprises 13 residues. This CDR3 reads CSITSATYNEQFF. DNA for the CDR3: TGCAGTATTACTAGCGCGACCTACAATGAGCAGTTCTTC.